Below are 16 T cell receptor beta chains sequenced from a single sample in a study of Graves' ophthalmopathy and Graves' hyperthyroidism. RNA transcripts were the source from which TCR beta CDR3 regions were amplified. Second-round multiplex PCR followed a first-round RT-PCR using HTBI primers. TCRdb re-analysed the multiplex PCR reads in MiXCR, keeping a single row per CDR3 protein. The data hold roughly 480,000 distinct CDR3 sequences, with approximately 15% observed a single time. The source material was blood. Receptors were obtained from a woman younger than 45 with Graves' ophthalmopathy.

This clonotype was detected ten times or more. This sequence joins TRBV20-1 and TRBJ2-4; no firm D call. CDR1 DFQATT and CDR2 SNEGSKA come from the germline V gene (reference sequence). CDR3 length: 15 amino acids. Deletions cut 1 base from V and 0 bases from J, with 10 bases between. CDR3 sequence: CSARVLDGAKNIQYF. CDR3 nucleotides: TGCAGTGCTAGAGTGTTAGATGGAGCCAAAAACATTCAGTACTTC.

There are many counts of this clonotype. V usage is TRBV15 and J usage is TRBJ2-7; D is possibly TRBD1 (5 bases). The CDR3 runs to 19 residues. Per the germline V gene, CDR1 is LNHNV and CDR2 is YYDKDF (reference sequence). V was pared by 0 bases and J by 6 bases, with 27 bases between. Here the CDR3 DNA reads TGTGCCACCAGCAGAGATAGCAGGGCCGGCCGTTGGGGTACTACCGAGCAGTACTTC. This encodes CATSRDSRAGRWGTTEQYF.

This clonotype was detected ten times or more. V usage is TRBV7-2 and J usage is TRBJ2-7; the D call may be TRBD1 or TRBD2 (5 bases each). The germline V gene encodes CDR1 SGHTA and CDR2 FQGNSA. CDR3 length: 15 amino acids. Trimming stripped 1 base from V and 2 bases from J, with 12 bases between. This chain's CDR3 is CASSLEPGPPYEQYF. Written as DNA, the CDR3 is TGTGCCAGCAGCTTAGAACCGGGACCTCCCTACGAGCAGTACTTC.

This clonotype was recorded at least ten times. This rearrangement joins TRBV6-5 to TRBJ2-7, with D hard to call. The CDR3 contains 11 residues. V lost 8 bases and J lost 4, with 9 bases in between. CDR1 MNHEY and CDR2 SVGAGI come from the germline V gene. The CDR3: CASRLVYEQYF. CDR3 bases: TGTGCCAGCCGCTTGGTGTACGAGCAGTACTTC.

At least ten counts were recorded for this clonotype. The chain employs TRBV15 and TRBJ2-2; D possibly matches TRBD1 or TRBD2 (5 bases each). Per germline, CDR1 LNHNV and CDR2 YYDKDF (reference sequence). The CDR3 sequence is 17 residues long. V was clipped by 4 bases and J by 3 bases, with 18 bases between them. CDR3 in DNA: TGTGCCACCAGCACCAGAAACGCCGGGACGTACACCGGGGAGCTGTTTTTT. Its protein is CATSTRNAGTYTGELFF.

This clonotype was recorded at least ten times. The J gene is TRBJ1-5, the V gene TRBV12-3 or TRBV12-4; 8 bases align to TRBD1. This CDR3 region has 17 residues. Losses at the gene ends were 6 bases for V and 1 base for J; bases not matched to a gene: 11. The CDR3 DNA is TGTGCCAGCAGCCCTGACAGGGGAGGGGTGAGCAATCAGCCCCAGCATTTT. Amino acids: CASSPDRGGVSNQPQHF.

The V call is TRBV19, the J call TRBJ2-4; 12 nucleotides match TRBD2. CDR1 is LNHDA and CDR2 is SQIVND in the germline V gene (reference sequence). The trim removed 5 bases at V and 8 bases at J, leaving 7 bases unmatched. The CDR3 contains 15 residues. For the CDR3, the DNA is TGTGCCAGTAGTGCCACGACTAGCGGGAGCGACATTCAGTACTTC. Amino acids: CASSATTSGSDIQYF.

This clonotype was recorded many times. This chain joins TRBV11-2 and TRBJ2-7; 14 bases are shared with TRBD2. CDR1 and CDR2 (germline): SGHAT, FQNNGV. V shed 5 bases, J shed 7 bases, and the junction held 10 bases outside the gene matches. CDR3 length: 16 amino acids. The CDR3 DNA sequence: TGTGCCAGCAGCAGACTAGCGGGAGGGCCGGTAAGAGAGCAGTACTTC. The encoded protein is CASSRLAGGPVREQYF.

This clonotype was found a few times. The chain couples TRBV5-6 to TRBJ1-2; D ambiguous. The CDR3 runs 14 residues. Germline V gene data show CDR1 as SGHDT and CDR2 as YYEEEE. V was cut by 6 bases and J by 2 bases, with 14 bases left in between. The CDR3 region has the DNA TGTGCCAGCACACCGGCGGGCCAGAACTATGGCTACACCTTC. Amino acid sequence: CASTPAGQNYGYTF.

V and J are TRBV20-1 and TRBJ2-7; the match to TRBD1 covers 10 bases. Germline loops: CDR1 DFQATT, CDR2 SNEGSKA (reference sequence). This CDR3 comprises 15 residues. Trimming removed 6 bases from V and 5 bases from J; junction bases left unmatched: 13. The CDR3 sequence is CSAPIPGQGINEQYF. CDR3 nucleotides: TGCAGTGCCCCTATCCCGGGACAGGGGATCAACGAGCAGTACTTC.

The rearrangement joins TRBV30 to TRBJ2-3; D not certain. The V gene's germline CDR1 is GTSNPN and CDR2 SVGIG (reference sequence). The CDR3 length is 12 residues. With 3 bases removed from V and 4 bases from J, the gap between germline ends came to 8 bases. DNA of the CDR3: TGTGCCTGGAGCAACTTAGCAGATACGCAGTATTTT. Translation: CAWSNLADTQYF.

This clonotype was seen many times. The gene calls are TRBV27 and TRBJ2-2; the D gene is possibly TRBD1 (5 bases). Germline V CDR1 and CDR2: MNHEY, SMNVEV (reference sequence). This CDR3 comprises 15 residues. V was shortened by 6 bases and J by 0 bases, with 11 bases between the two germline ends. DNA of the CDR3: TGTGCCAGCAGCCCTTGGGGCACGAACACCGGGGAGCTGTTTTTT. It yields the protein CASSPWGTNTGELFF.

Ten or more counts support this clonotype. DNA for the CDR3: TGTGCCAGCAGATATGCAGGGGGCGCGGATAGTGGCTACACCTTC. Protein sequence: CASRYAGGADSGYTF. The chain employs TRBV11-2 and TRBJ1-2, with 8 bases aligning to TRBD1. The trim removed 6 bases at V and 7 bases at J, leaving 13 bases unmatched. CDR1 and CDR2 (germline): SGHAT, FQNNGV. The CDR3 runs to 15 residues.

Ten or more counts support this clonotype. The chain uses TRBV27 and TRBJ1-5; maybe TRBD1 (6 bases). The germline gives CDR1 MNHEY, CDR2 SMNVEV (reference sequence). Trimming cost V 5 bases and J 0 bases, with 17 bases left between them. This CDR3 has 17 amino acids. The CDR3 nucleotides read TGTGCCAGCAGTGCCAAAGTCGGACAGAATAGCAATCAGCCCCAGCATTTT. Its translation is CASSAKVGQNSNQPQHF.

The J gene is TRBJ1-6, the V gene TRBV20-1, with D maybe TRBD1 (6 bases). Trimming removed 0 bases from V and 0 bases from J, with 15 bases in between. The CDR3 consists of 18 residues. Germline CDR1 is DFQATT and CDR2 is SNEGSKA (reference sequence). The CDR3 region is CSARDYLQGRSYNSPLHF. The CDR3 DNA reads TGCAGTGCTAGAGATTACCTACAGGGACGCTCCTATAATTCACCCCTCCACTTT.

This chain's CDR3 is CASSASRDRVSLGNQPQHF. The CDR3 DNA reads as TGTGCCAGTAGTGCGAGCCGGGACAGGGTTTCATTGGGCAATCAGCCCCAGCATTTT. This chain connects TRBV19 to TRBJ1-5, with 9 bases that match TRBD1. Looked up from germline, CDR1 is LNHDA and CDR2 is SQIVND (reference sequence). The CDR3 has 19 amino acids. With 5 bases clipped from V and 2 bases from J, the junction kept 16 bases outside the gene matches. Based on the CDR3 plus reference TRBV19 and TRBJ1-5, the full variable domain is DGGITQSPKYLFRKEGQNVTLSCEQNLNHDAMYWYRQDPGQGLRLIYYSQIVNDFQKGDIAEGYSVSREKKESFPLTVTSAQKNPTAFYLCASSASRDRVSLGNQPQHFGDGTRLSIL.